The text below deals with one TCR beta chain. The authors ran a second PCR of roughly 6 to 12 cycles using a sample-barcoded 5' primer and a J-beta primer mix. MiXCR was run by TCRdb on the 5' RACE reads, yielding one entry per CDR3 protein. The top ten clones hold under 15% of a sample with 950,000 to 1,200,000 distinct CDR3 sequences, 30% to 40% of them seen once. Germline-derived CDR1 and CDR2 are LGHDT and YNNKEL (reference sequence). The V end lost 1 base, the J end lost 10 bases, and 8 bases lay between the germline ends. This CDR3 has 12 amino acids. The record originates from a study of blood T cells in healthy people across ages.

Material: blood. The chain combines TRBV3-1 with TRBJ1-3, with D hard to call. The receptor comes from a man between 18 and 35 years old in good health. CDR3 amino acids: CASSQGMGTIYF. DNA for the CDR3: TGTGCCAGCAGCCAAGGAATGGGGACCATATATTTT.